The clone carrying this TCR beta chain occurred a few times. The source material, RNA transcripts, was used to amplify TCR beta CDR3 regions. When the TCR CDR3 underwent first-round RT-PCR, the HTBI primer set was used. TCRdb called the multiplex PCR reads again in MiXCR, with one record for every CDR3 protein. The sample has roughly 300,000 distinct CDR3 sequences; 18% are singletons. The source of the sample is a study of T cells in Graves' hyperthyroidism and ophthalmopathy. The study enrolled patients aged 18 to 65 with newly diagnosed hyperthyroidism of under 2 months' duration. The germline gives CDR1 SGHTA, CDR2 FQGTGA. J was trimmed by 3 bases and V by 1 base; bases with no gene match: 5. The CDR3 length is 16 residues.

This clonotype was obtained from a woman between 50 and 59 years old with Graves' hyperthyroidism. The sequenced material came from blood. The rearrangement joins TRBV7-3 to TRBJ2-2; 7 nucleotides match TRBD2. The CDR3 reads CASSLRSGGDTGELFF. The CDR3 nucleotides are TGTGCCAGCAGCTTAAGATCGGGGGGAGACACCGGGGAGCTGTTTTTT.